This record looks at one T cell receptor (beta chain) sequence and its context. Its matching antigen is unknown. The method was immunoSEQ multiplex PCR; TCRdb's version includes in-frame clones alone and lacks a portion of them. The sample lists tens of thousands of clones; 85% to 95% were seen once. The data were obtained in a study of human thymus T cells. The study, taken as a whole, reports: Related work found strong thymic repertoire overlap between unrelated individuals. Thymic and blood repertoires appeared to show biased V and J gene usage.

Thymus was obtained from resections taken during corrective heart surgery. Donor material was obtained from healthy Finnish infants undergoing corrective surgery for congenital heart defects. Germline CDR1 reads SGHTA; CDR2 reads FQGNSA. The CDR3 spans 14 residues. J was trimmed by 5 bases and V by 4 bases; bases with no gene match: 3. The receptor comes from a girl in the first two years of life with a congenital heart defect but otherwise immunologically healthy. The rearrangement joins TRBV7-2 to TRBJ1-5, with 9 nucleotides matching TRBD1. What was sequenced was thymus tissue. CDR3 protein: CASSSGTGHQPQHF. In nucleotides, the CDR3 is TGTGCCAGCAGCTCCGGGACAGGGCATCAGCCCCAGCATTTT.